The 13 T cell receptor beta chains given below trace back to one sample, sequenced in a study of identical twins. TCRdb independently ran MiXCR on the 5' RACE reads; one entry per CDR3 protein. Of about 100,000 distinct CDR3 sequences listed, about 5.6% are singletons. Input material: memory T cells sorted from blood. These receptors all come from a woman aged 45-60 years in good health.

This clonotype has ten or more counts. The rearrangement joins TRBV20-1 to TRBJ2-1; perhaps TRBD1 as D (6 bases). CDR3 length equals 14 residues. V gave up 5 bases and J gave up 5 bases, with 16 bases separating them. Germline assignment: CDR1 DFQATT and CDR2 SNEGSKA (reference sequence). CDR3 protein: CSAGREGVNNEQFF. The CDR3, as DNA: TGCAGTGCTGGAAGAGAGGGGGTAAACAATGAGCAGTTCTTC.

The chain links TRBV5-1 to TRBJ2-6, with unresolved D. The CDR3 is 16 amino acids. Germline CDR1 SGHRS, CDR2 YFSETQ. With 0 bases removed from V and 1 base from J, the gap between germline ends came to 8 bases. The CDR3 DNA follows: TGCGCCAGCAGCTTGGGAATCGCATCTGGGGCCAACGTCCTGACTTTC. Protein: CASSLGIASGANVLTF.

On this clonotype itself: Possible read error: a much larger clone is one base away. This CDR3 fails to terminate in the conserved phenylalanine or tryptophan, so it likely reflects a read error. The CDR3 bases are TGCGCCAGCAGCCAATCCCTAGGGGCCCGAGCGACCACAGATACGCAGTATTTG. Amino acid sequence: CASSQSLGARATTDTQYL. J is TRBJ2-3 and V is TRBV4-1, with D possibly matching TRBD1 (5 bases). Germline-derived CDR1 and CDR2 are MGHRA and YSYEKL. The CDR3 totals 18 residues. The ends were cut back, 2 bases at V and 2 bases at J, with 20 bases in the middle.

In this sample, this clonotype turned up many times. This chain links TRBV24-1 with TRBJ2-5; no clear D gene. The length of the CDR3 is 14 residues. Germline V lookup: CDR1 KGHDR, CDR2 SFDVKD. V was pared by 0 bases and J by 3 bases, with 7 bases between. CDR3 in amino acids: CATSDLTREETQYF. DNA of the CDR3: TGTGCCACCAGTGATTTGACAAGGGAAGAGACCCAGTACTTC.

This clonotype was picked up many times. The V call is TRBV6-2 or TRBV6-3, the J call TRBJ2-1, with 9 bases that match TRBD2. This CDR3 has 14 amino acids. Germline trimming cut 6 bases from V and 2 bases from J; bases unmatched to any gene: 2. CDR1 is MNHEY, CDR2 SVGEGT, per germline. The CDR3 region has the DNA TGTGCCAGCAGGACTAGCGGCACCTACAATGAGCAGTTCTTC. It translates to CASRTSGTYNEQFF.

This clonotype has ten or more counts. The chain recombines TRBV29-1 with TRBJ1-2; D might be TRBD1 (5 bases). The germline CDR1 and CDR2 sequences are SQVTM and ANQGSEA. Trimming took off 6 bases at V and 4 bases at J, with 18 bases between the two ends. CDR3 length: 14 amino acids. CDR3 loop: CSVGDAGPLYGYTF. DNA for the CDR3: TGCAGCGTGGGGGATGCGGGGCCTCTCTATGGCTACACCTTC.

This clonotype has a count of ten or more. The CDR3 spells CSARTDSEAFF. The CDR3 DNA reads TGCAGTGCCCGGACAGATAGTGAAGCTTTCTTT. The genes are TRBV20-1 and TRBJ1-1, with TRBD1 as a possible D gene (6 bases). There are 11 residues in the CDR3. Germline V gives CDR1 DFQATT, CDR2 SNEGSKA (reference sequence). Trimming cost V 6 bases and J 7 bases, with 12 bases left between them.

This clonotype was picked up many times. V usage is TRBV29-1 and J usage is TRBJ1-2, with 12 bases identical to TRBD1. Unmatched junction bases numbered 5, after V lost 5 bases and J lost 7 bases. In germline, CDR1 is SQVTM, CDR2 ANQGSEA. The CDR3 sequence is 13 residues long. As DNA, the CDR3 is TGCAGCGTTCGGGACAGGGGGCTCTCTGGCTACACCTTC. Translation: CSVRDRGLSGYTF.

This clonotype was seen ten or more times. V usage is TRBV5-1 and J usage is TRBJ2-7; possible D gene TRBD2, 7 bases. The V gene lost 4 bases and the J gene lost 7 bases, with 15 bases spanning the gap. In germline, CDR1 is SGHRS, CDR2 YFSETQ. CDR3 length: 13 residues. The CDR3, as DNA: TGCGCCAGCAGCCGAGGGGGGGGAGGTGAGCAGTACTTC. Translating it yields CASSRGGGGEQYF.

This chain links TRBV5-1 with TRBJ2-3; possibly TRBD2 for D (6 bases). This CDR3 contains 16 residues. CDR1 is SGHRS and CDR2 is YFSETQ in the germline V gene. Deletions cut 4 bases from V and 2 bases from J, with 17 bases between. Here the CDR3 reads CASSPWGDRPTDTQYF. Written as DNA, the CDR3 is TGCGCCAGCAGCCCCTGGGGGGATCGACCCACAGATACGCAGTATTTT. Combining the CDR3 with reference TRBV5-1 and TRBJ2-3 gives the whole variable domain KAGVTQTPRYLIKTRGQQVTLSCSPISGHRSVSWYQQTPGQGLQFLFEYFSETQRNKGNFPGRFSGRQFSNSRSEMNVSTLELGDSALYLCASSPWGDRPTDTQYFGPGTRLTVL.

This clonotype was counted at least ten times. The J gene is TRBJ2-7, the V gene TRBV2; D gene ambiguous. V dropped 4 bases and J dropped 6 bases, with 16 bases sitting between them. Germline CDR1 is SNHLY and CDR2 is FYNNEI. CDR3 length: 14 amino acids. The CDR3 protein is CASSGLILPGEQYV. The CDR3 DNA follows: TGTGCCAGCAGTGGATTGATTCTTCCGGGCGAGCAGTACGTC.

There are a few counts of this clonotype. The chain links TRBV28 to TRBJ1-2, with 7 bases that match TRBD1. CDR3 length: 13 residues. The germline V gene has CDR1 MDHEN and CDR2 SYDVKM. With 7 bases clipped from V and 7 bases from J, the junction kept 9 bases outside the gene matches. The CDR3 coding sequence is TGTGCCAGCAATAACAGGGGATTCGTTGGCTACACCTTC. Translated: CASNNRGFVGYTF.

On this clonotype: A single base separates this from a much larger clone, so it may be a read error. The CDR3 sequence is CATSESTGDTRYF. CDR3 nucleotide sequence: TGTGCCACCAGTGAATCTACGGGGGATACGCGGTATTTT. The chain uses TRBV24-1 and TRBJ2-3; D may be TRBD2 (6 bases). Germline-derived CDR1 and CDR2 are KGHDR and SFDVKD. This CDR3 has 13 residues.